These T cell receptor beta chains were read from a single sample in a study of vaccination and CD4 T cells after COVID-19. These receptors lack a known antigen. A single record per CDR3 protein comes from TCRdb applying MiXCR to the PCR reads. Here the sample spans some 7,600 distinct CDR3 sequences, over 25% being singletons. Sequencing used CD4+ T cells from blood, cultured in vitro. The receptor set was obtained from a human donor in good health. Both conserved end residues are part of each CDR3. The order of the fields is D gene, clone size, J gene, V gene, CDR3 DNA, CDR3 protein. D genes are given only for firm matches. Size values are once, few and many counts, or a class for expanded clones, and some rows have none.

d_call: -
clone_size: -
j_call: TRBJ1-6
v_call: TRBV30
cdr3_nt: TGTGCCTGGAGGGGGTATAATTCACCCCTCCACTTT
cdr3_aa: CAWRGYNSPLHF

d_call: TRBD2
clone_size: few
j_call: TRBJ2-5
v_call: TRBV20-1
cdr3_nt: TGCAGTGCTAGACTAGCGGGGGGGGGGGAGACCCAGTACTTC
cdr3_aa: CSARLAGGGETQYF

d_call: -
clone_size: -
j_call: TRBJ2-4
v_call: TRBV28
cdr3_nt: TGTGCCAGCCGGTGGGGGGGGCGCCTAGCCAAAAACATTCAGTACTTC
cdr3_aa: CASRWGGRLAKNIQYF

d_call: -
clone_size: few
j_call: TRBJ1-5
v_call: TRBV20-1
cdr3_nt: TGCAGTGCCACTATCGGCGCAGGGGCCGATCAGCCCCAGCATTTT
cdr3_aa: CSATIGAGADQPQHF

d_call: -
clone_size: -
j_call: TRBJ1-2
v_call: TRBV5-6
cdr3_nt: TGTGCCAGCAGCTTGGTGCGGCAGGGCTATGGCTACACCTTC
cdr3_aa: CASSLVRQGYGYTF

d_call: -
clone_size: -
j_call: TRBJ2-7
v_call: TRBV20-1
cdr3_nt: TGCAGTGCTAGCAACCCCTCCTACGAGCAGTACTTC
cdr3_aa: CSASNPSYEQYF

d_call: -
clone_size: -
j_call: TRBJ2-6
v_call: TRBV6-5
cdr3_nt: TGTGCCAGCAGTTACTCTGGGGCAGACTTAGGCTCTGGGGCCAACGTCCTGACTTTC
cdr3_aa: CASSYSGADLGSGANVLTF

d_call: -
clone_size: -
j_call: TRBJ1-6
v_call: TRBV28
cdr3_nt: TGTGCCAGCACCCGGGACACAGCTTATAATTCACCCCTCCACTTT
cdr3_aa: CASTRDTAYNSPLHF

d_call: TRBD2
clone_size: -
j_call: TRBJ2-1
v_call: TRBV4-2
cdr3_nt: TGTGCCAGCAGCCAAGACCCTAGCGGGAGGGCCCCCTACAATGAGCAGTTCTTC
cdr3_aa: CASSQDPSGRAPYNEQFF

d_call: -
clone_size: few
j_call: TRBJ1-6
v_call: TRBV7-8
cdr3_nt: TGTGCCAGCAGCTTAGTTACAGGCCTGGATTCACCCCTCCACTTT
cdr3_aa: CASSLVTGLDSPLHF

d_call: -
clone_size: -
j_call: TRBJ1-1
v_call: TRBV24-1
cdr3_nt: TGTGCCACCAGCTCTTCGGTGAACACTGAAGCTTTCTTT
cdr3_aa: CATSSSVNTEAFF

d_call: -
clone_size: -
j_call: TRBJ1-1
v_call: TRBV5-6
cdr3_nt: TGTGCCAGCAGCTTGTTGGGACCCTCGACAATGAACACTGAAGCTTTCTTT
cdr3_aa: CASSLLGPSTMNTEAFF

d_call: TRBD2
clone_size: -
j_call: TRBJ2-5
v_call: TRBV20-1
cdr3_nt: TGCAGTGCTCGACCGGGGACTAGCGTAGAGACCCAGTACTTC
cdr3_aa: CSARPGTSVETQYF

d_call: TRBD1
clone_size: -
j_call: TRBJ1-2
v_call: TRBV6-2/TRBV6-3
cdr3_nt: TGTGCCAGCAGAGGGGGCCTCTATGGCTACACCTTC
cdr3_aa: CASRGGLYGYTF

d_call: -
clone_size: -
j_call: TRBJ2-3
v_call: TRBV5-1
cdr3_nt: TGCGCCAGCAGACCCGGGACATCAAGCACAGATACGCAGTATTTT
cdr3_aa: CASRPGTSSTDTQYF

d_call: -
clone_size: -
j_call: TRBJ2-7
v_call: TRBV11-2
cdr3_nt: -
cdr3_aa: CASSFYICSASGGTSGYEQYF

d_call: TRBD1
clone_size: few
j_call: TRBJ2-7
v_call: TRBV6-1
cdr3_nt: TGTGCCAGCAGGGGGGTCCCGGGACAGCCCTCCTACGAGCAGTACTTC
cdr3_aa: CASRGVPGQPSYEQYF

d_call: TRBD2
clone_size: -
j_call: TRBJ2-1
v_call: TRBV20-1
cdr3_nt: TGCAGAGGGGGGCTAGCGGGAGTTGGCGAGCAGTTCTTC
cdr3_aa: CRGGLAGVGEQFF

d_call: -
clone_size: -
j_call: TRBJ2-7
v_call: TRBV24-1
cdr3_nt: TGTGCCACCAGTGACAGGGGCTCTATTGGGGGCGAGCAGTACTTC
cdr3_aa: CATSDRGSIGGEQYF

d_call: TRBD2
clone_size: few
j_call: TRBJ2-5
v_call: TRBV20-1
cdr3_nt: TGCAGTGCTAGCGACGGGACTAGCGGGAGGGACGAGGAGACCCAGTACTTC
cdr3_aa: CSASDGTSGRDEETQYF

d_call: -
clone_size: -
j_call: TRBJ1-2
v_call: TRBV28
cdr3_nt: TGTGCCAGTCTTGGGGCGGGAACTCCTAACTATGGCTACACCTTC
cdr3_aa: CASLGAGTPNYGYTF

d_call: TRBD1
clone_size: -
j_call: TRBJ2-5
v_call: TRBV29-1
cdr3_nt: TGCAGCGTTGCCAGGACAGGGGCGGAGACCCAGTACTTC
cdr3_aa: CSVARTGAETQYF

d_call: -
clone_size: few
j_call: TRBJ2-5
v_call: TRBV20-1
cdr3_nt: TGCAGTGCTAGAGGGCGGAGCGAGGGCAGGAGGCGGTACCAAGAGACCCAGTACTTC
cdr3_aa: CSARGRSEGRRRYQETQYF

d_call: TRBD1
clone_size: few
j_call: TRBJ2-5
v_call: TRBV28
cdr3_nt: TGTGCCAGCAGTTTTGCGGACAGGGGAGAGACCCAGTACTTC
cdr3_aa: CASSFADRGETQYF

d_call: -
clone_size: few
j_call: TRBJ2-5
v_call: TRBV20-1
cdr3_nt: TGCAGTGCTAGAGAGCCGGGGACCATGGGAGAGACCCAGTACTTC
cdr3_aa: CSAREPGTMGETQYF

d_call: -
clone_size: -
j_call: TRBJ2-3
v_call: TRBV6-5
cdr3_nt: TGTGCCAGCAGTTACGGGGCGGGGGCGGGAGACTCAGATACGCAGTATTTT
cdr3_aa: CASSYGAGAGDSDTQYF

d_call: -
clone_size: -
j_call: TRBJ1-5
v_call: TRBV19
cdr3_nt: TGTGCCAGTAGTGTCTCAGGGTCGGGGGGCAATCAGCCCCAGCATTTT
cdr3_aa: CASSVSGSGGNQPQHF

d_call: TRBD2
clone_size: -
j_call: TRBJ2-7
v_call: TRBV28
cdr3_nt: TGTGCCAGCAGCCCGATCGTGGGACTAGCGGGACCCTACGAGCAGTACTTC
cdr3_aa: CASSPIVGLAGPYEQYF

d_call: -
clone_size: -
j_call: TRBJ1-1
v_call: TRBV19
cdr3_nt: TGTGCCAGTAGTATTTCCAACAGGAGGAACACTGAAGCTTTCTTT
cdr3_aa: CASSISNRRNTEAFF

d_call: -
clone_size: -
j_call: TRBJ2-3
v_call: TRBV20-1
cdr3_nt: TGCAGTGCTAGGTTCCTCTTTGGCACAGATACGCAGTATTTT
cdr3_aa: CSARFLFGTDTQYF

d_call: -
clone_size: few
j_call: TRBJ2-3
v_call: TRBV20-1
cdr3_nt: TGCAGTGCTAGATCCGCTGGGGCCTCGGGGGATACAGATACGCAGTATTTT
cdr3_aa: CSARSAGASGDTDTQYF

d_call: TRBD1
clone_size: few
j_call: TRBJ2-2
v_call: TRBV20-1
cdr3_nt: TGCAGTGCTAGAGGATCAGGGGGCAAAGGGGAGCTGTTTTTT
cdr3_aa: CSARGSGGKGELFF

d_call: -
clone_size: -
j_call: TRBJ1-2
v_call: TRBV20-1
cdr3_nt: TGCAGTGCACGAACCGTCGGCTACACCTTC
cdr3_aa: CSARTVGYTF

d_call: -
clone_size: -
j_call: TRBJ2-7
v_call: TRBV2
cdr3_nt: TGTGCCAGCGACAGCGAATTCTACGAGCAGTACTTC
cdr3_aa: CASDSEFYEQYF

d_call: -
clone_size: -
j_call: TRBJ1-2
v_call: TRBV28
cdr3_nt: TGTGCCAGCAGTTGGCGAGGGGCCGGGAACTATGGCTACACCTTC
cdr3_aa: CASSWRGAGNYGYTF

d_call: TRBD1
clone_size: -
j_call: TRBJ2-3
v_call: TRBV28
cdr3_nt: TGTGCCAGCAGCTCCCGACAGGGGAGTCGTACAGATACGCAGTATTTT
cdr3_aa: CASSSRQGSRTDTQYF

d_call: TRBD1
clone_size: -
j_call: TRBJ1-2
v_call: TRBV15
cdr3_nt: TGTGCCACCAGCAGAGTTGGGACAGGGGGCTCGGACTATGGCTACACCTTC
cdr3_aa: CATSRVGTGGSDYGYTF

d_call: -
clone_size: medium-sized
j_call: TRBJ1-5
v_call: TRBV20-1
cdr3_nt: TGCAGTGCTAGACCCCCGGGTCAGGCGGGTCAGCCCCAGCATTTT
cdr3_aa: CSARPPGQAGQPQHF

d_call: -
clone_size: -
j_call: TRBJ2-7
v_call: TRBV2
cdr3_nt: TGTGCCAGCAGCCCGGGTCGGGCGACGAACTCCTACGAGCAGTACTTC
cdr3_aa: CASSPGRATNSYEQYF

d_call: TRBD2
clone_size: -
j_call: TRBJ2-1
v_call: TRBV24-1
cdr3_nt: TGTGCCACCAGTGACTCGGGACTAGCGGGAGGGAATGAGCAGTTCTTC
cdr3_aa: CATSDSGLAGGNEQFF

d_call: -
clone_size: -
j_call: TRBJ2-3
v_call: TRBV20-1
cdr3_nt: TGCAGTGCTAGAAGTCACGGCCCAGCGGCTAGCACAGATACGCAGTATTTT
cdr3_aa: CSARSHGPAASTDTQYF

d_call: TRBD1
clone_size: -
j_call: TRBJ1-1
v_call: TRBV30
cdr3_nt: TGTGCCTGGAGCGCAATAGACAGGGCGAATGCTTTCTTT
cdr3_aa: CAWSAIDRANAFF

d_call: -
clone_size: -
j_call: TRBJ1-6
v_call: TRBV19
cdr3_nt: TGTGCCAGTAGTATTAGGGGCGTGCGATCACCCCTCCACTTT
cdr3_aa: CASSIRGVRSPLHF

d_call: -
clone_size: -
j_call: TRBJ1-2
v_call: TRBV19
cdr3_nt: TGTGCCAGTAGCAATCCAAAAGGGCTGAACTATGGCTACACCTTC
cdr3_aa: CASSNPKGLNYGYTF

d_call: -
clone_size: -
j_call: TRBJ1-2
v_call: TRBV27
cdr3_nt: TGTGCCAGCAGTTTATCGTGGCTGGACTATGGCTACACCTTC
cdr3_aa: CASSLSWLDYGYTF

d_call: -
clone_size: -
j_call: TRBJ2-3
v_call: TRBV6-2/TRBV6-3
cdr3_nt: TGTGCCAGCAAATTTAGTGGCAAATCCACAGATACGCAGTATTTT
cdr3_aa: CASKFSGKSTDTQYF

d_call: TRBD1
clone_size: -
j_call: TRBJ2-7
v_call: TRBV29-1
cdr3_nt: TGCAGCGTTGATGGACAGGGGGGAACCTACGAGCAGTACTTC
cdr3_aa: CSVDGQGGTYEQYF

d_call: -
clone_size: -
j_call: TRBJ1-1
v_call: TRBV20-1
cdr3_nt: TGCAGTGCTAGCGGGGGCGCGGGCACTGAAGCTTTCTTT
cdr3_aa: CSASGGAGTEAFF

d_call: TRBD1
clone_size: few
j_call: TRBJ1-6
v_call: TRBV20-1
cdr3_nt: TGCAGTGCTCTCCGAATCACAGGGGGCGCGTCCTATAATTCACCCCTCCACTTT
cdr3_aa: CSALRITGGASYNSPLHF